A single TCR beta chain is shown here with its context. This specimen comes from a study of regulatory dendritic cells for organ transplantation. The CDR3 has 17 residues. Per germline, CDR1 SGHRS and CDR2 YFSETQ. Trimming took 0 bases from V and 7 from J; bases not matched to a gene: 10. Clones were read by immunoSEQ multiplex PCR, and TCRdb kept only the in-frame ones, dropping some. Of fewer than 50,000 clones listed, around nine tenths are singletons. The TCR originated in a human donor in good health. Sequencing used naive CD8+ T cells from blood. This sample's subset: CD45RA+ naive T cells. The rearrangement uses TRBV5-1 and TRBJ2-1; 10 bases agree with TRBD1. CDR3 DNA: TGCGCCAGCAGCTTGGCCTCCGGGACAGGGGTAAGGAATGAGCAGTTCTTC. Its protein is CASSLASGTGVRNEQFF. The full variable domain, completed using reference TRBV5-1 and TRBJ2-1, is KAGVTQTPRYLIKTRGQQVTLSCSPISGHRSVSWYQQTPGQGLQFLFEYFSETQRNKGNFPGRFSGRQFSNSRSEMNVSTLELGDSALYLCASSLASGTGVRNEQFFGPGTRLTVL.